Sequencing of this T cell receptor beta chain was carried out in a study of CD8 T cells in ankylosing spondylitis. Study conclusions and caveats: Within ankylosing spondylitis blood, a TCR beta motif made up of roughly eight highly homologous variants appeared to be characteristic. Disease-associated clones were reportedly significantly overrepresented in matched ankylosing spondylitis synovial fluid. Before this, some motif variants had been reported in reactive arthritis synovial fluid and blood. Disease-linked clones proved CD8+ and comparatively uncommon in peripheral blood.

Preparation of TCR beta libraries was done by quantitative 5'-RACE with molecular barcodes. Using its own MiXCR run on the 5' RACE reads, TCRdb lists one record per CDR3 protein. The table has about 450,000 distinct CDR3 sequences, 25% to 30% seen once. The V segment lost 5 bases and the J segment 6 bases; nucleotides outside the gene matches: 6. Germline CDR1 and CDR2: SGHAT and FQNNGV. The CDR3 is 16 amino acids. At least ten counts were recorded for this clonotype. Its target is unknown. This clonotype was obtained from a male donor with ankylosing spondylitis. V is TRBV11-2 and J is TRBJ2-1; 14 nucleotides align to TRBD2. The material sequenced was blood, either unsorted or a sorted T cell fraction (not recorded which). The CDR3 DNA is TGTGCCAGCAGCCCCCGGGGACTAGCGGGAGCCAATGAGCAGTTCTTC. It yields the protein CASSPRGLAGANEQFF.